Listed below are T cell receptor beta chains from one sample, sequenced in a study of tumor-infiltrating lymphocytes in localized non-small cell lung cancer. Clones were read by immunoSEQ multiplex PCR, and TCRdb kept only the in-frame ones, dropping some. This sample carries 9,000 to 10,000 clones, approximately 78% of them seen once, and the ten largest clones take around a tenth. The sequenced sample consisted of lung tumor tissue. These receptors originate from a human donor with non-small cell lung cancer. CDR3s leave out the opening cysteine and the closing phenylalanine or tryptophan. Fields, in order: J gene, V gene, D gene, CDR3 protein. D genes are given only for firm matches.

j_call: TRBJ2-5
v_call: TRBV19
d_call: .
cdr3_aa: ASSSGLETQY

j_call: TRBJ2-7
v_call: TRBV6-5
d_call: .
cdr3_aa: ASSLSGTIYEQY

j_call: TRBJ1-5
v_call: TRBV27
d_call: .
cdr3_aa: ASSTEGMRNQPQH

j_call: TRBJ2-3
v_call: TRBV7-2
d_call: TRBD2
cdr3_aa: ASSRTYSGGAETDTQY

j_call: TRBJ2-7
v_call: TRBV5-5
d_call: .
cdr3_aa: ASSLQGWTYEQY

j_call: TRBJ1-5
v_call: TRBV10-1
d_call: .
cdr3_aa: ASSAGNQPQH

j_call: TRBJ1-2
v_call: TRBV6-1
d_call: TRBD1
cdr3_aa: ASSDRVPLHYGYT

j_call: TRBJ2-5
v_call: TRBV19
d_call: .
cdr3_aa: ASSLGETQY

j_call: TRBJ1-2
v_call: TRBV5-1
d_call: .
cdr3_aa: ASSSKQGNYGYT

j_call: TRBJ2-1
v_call: TRBV19
d_call: .
cdr3_aa: ASKVSLVSSYNEQF

j_call: TRBJ2-3
v_call: TRBV5-1
d_call: TRBD2
cdr3_aa: ASSLGLAGSTDTQY

j_call: TRBJ1-1
v_call: TRBV7-2
d_call: .
cdr3_aa: ASTKDKTRVEAF

j_call: TRBJ1-1
v_call: TRBV7-9
d_call: .
cdr3_aa: ASSLTRTGEAF

j_call: TRBJ2-1
v_call: TRBV9
d_call: TRBD2
cdr3_aa: ASSAELAFYNEQF

j_call: TRBJ1-5
v_call: TRBV6-5
d_call: TRBD1
cdr3_aa: ASRLSGQAQPQH

j_call: TRBJ2-7
v_call: TRBV11-2
d_call: .
cdr3_aa: ASSPPGYEQY

j_call: TRBJ1-5
v_call: TRBV5-1
d_call: TRBD1
cdr3_aa: ASSVYRGRGQPQH

j_call: TRBJ1-3
v_call: TRBV30
d_call: .
cdr3_aa: ASGGGPSGNTIY

j_call: TRBJ2-5
v_call: TRBV28
d_call: TRBD2
cdr3_aa: ASSLSLAGGETQY

j_call: TRBJ2-7
v_call: TRBV15
d_call: .
cdr3_aa: ATSVTPRGEQY